A single sample is the source of the 13 T cell receptor beta chains below, sequenced in a study of shared clonotypes between healthy human individuals. CD45RO-negative cells were positively selected for CCR7, leaving out terminally differentiated effector memory CD45RA+ cells. The protocol was immunoSEQ multiplex PCR, while the TCRdb copy is restricted to in-frame clones and leaves out a portion. The table records 2 million to 2.5 million clones, about 93% of them present only once. What was sequenced was naive CD8+ T cells from PBMCs. These receptors were taken from a man younger than 30 in good health. Some clones in this sample may be carry-over from other donors' samples.

This clone was observed once. The chain links TRBV6-5 to TRBJ2-7, with a tentative D call TRBD1 (6 bases). The CDR3 extends over 16 amino acids. V was trimmed by 4 bases and J by 2 bases, leaving 18 bases between them. Germline CDR1 is MNHEY and CDR2 is SVGAGI. CDR3 in DNA: TGTGCCAGCAGTTCCCTCCGCGACAGGCTCGCCTACGAGCAGTACTTC. The encoded protein is CASSSLRDRLAYEQYF.

This rearrangement joins TRBV5-1 to TRBJ2-7, with D perhaps matching TRBD2 (5 bases). The CDR3 is made up of 14 amino acids. The germline V gene encodes CDR1 SGHRS and CDR2 YFSETQ. Deletions cut 4 bases from V and 4 bases from J, with 15 bases between. The CDR3 loop reads CASSPGVLYYEQYF. DNA for the CDR3: TGCGCCAGCAGCCCCGGGGTTCTGTATTACGAGCAGTACTTC.

V gene TRBV4-2 combines with J gene TRBJ1-2, with 12 bases identical to TRBD1. Trimming cost V 1 base and J 6 bases; bases outside gene matches: 21. The V gene's germline CDR1 is LGHNA and CDR2 YNFKEQ. The CDR3 runs to 21 residues. CDR3: CASSQAPGRADPGTGGNGYTF. The CDR3 DNA follows: TGTGCCAGCAGCCAAGCCCCTGGTAGGGCTGACCCCGGGACAGGGGGCAATGGCTACACCTTC.

The CDR3 coding sequence is TGCGCCAGCAGCTTGTTTGAGCGAACCTACGAGCAGTACTTC. Translated, it gives CASSLFERTYEQYF. V is TRBV5-1 and J is TRBJ2-7; D is undetermined. Germline-derived CDR1 and CDR2 are SGHRS and YFSETQ. Trimming removed 1 base at V and 2 bases at J, with 10 bases between. CDR3 size: 14 residues. Together with reference TRBV5-1 and TRBJ2-7, the CDR3 gives the full variable domain: KAGVTQTPRYLIKTRGQQVTLSCSPISGHRSVSWYQQTPGQGLQFLFEYFSETQRNKGNFPGRFSGRQFSNSRSEMNVSTLELGDSALYLCASSLFERTYEQYFGPGTRLTVT.

The chain carries TRBV4-3 and TRBJ2-1, with 12 positions matching TRBD2. The J segment lost 4 bases and the V segment lost 1 base, leaving 8 bases of the junction unmatched. This CDR3 is built from 18 residues. The germline CDR1 and CDR2 sequences are LGHNA and YSLEER. Here the CDR3 reads CASSQGTSGIPIYNEQFF. For the CDR3, the DNA is TGCGCCAGCAGCCAAGGGACTAGCGGGATCCCTATTTACAATGAGCAGTTCTTC.

The chain has TRBV19 and TRBJ2-7; 7 nucleotides match TRBD2. Trimming took 1 base from V and 2 from J; bases not matched to a gene: 2. The CDR3 runs 14 residues. Germline V gives CDR1 LNHDA, CDR2 SQIVND (reference sequence). CDR3 region: CASSIGDYTYEQYF. The CDR3 DNA is TGTGCCAGTAGTATAGGGGACTATACCTACGAGCAGTACTTC.

J is TRBJ2-1 and V is TRBV7-9, with TRBD2 matching 14 bases. J lost 10 bases, V lost 3 bases, and 11 bases had no gene match. The CDR3 totals 17 residues. Germline CDR1 reads SEHNR; CDR2 reads FQNEAQ (reference sequence). Written as DNA, the CDR3 is TGTGCCAGCAGCTTCTCTACCGGGACTAGCGGGAGAGACGAGCAGTTCTTC. The encoded protein is CASSFSTGTSGRDEQFF.

This rearrangement joins TRBV28 to TRBJ2-7, with 12 nucleotides matching TRBD1. Germline V gene lookup returns CDR1 MDHEN and CDR2 SYDVKM. Unmatched junction bases numbered 3, after V lost 2 bases and J lost 4 bases. This CDR3 is 15 amino acids long. The CDR3 sequence: CASSLEGQGAYEQYF. The CDR3 DNA is TGTGCCAGCAGTTTAGAGGGACAGGGGGCTTACGAGCAGTACTTC.

As for this clone: The identical CDR3 is also encoded by other nucleotide sequences in the sample. J is TRBJ2-7 and V is TRBV28; 7 bases match TRBD1. V shed 2 bases, J shed 2 bases, and the junction held 3 bases outside the gene matches. The CDR3 sequence is 14 residues long. Germline V lookup: CDR1 MDHEN, CDR2 SYDVKM. The CDR3 spells CASSLRGPAYEQYF. Here the CDR3 DNA reads TGTGCCAGCAGTTTAAGGGGGCCAGCCTACGAGCAGTACTTC.

The gene calls are TRBV6-1 and TRBJ2-1; 8 bases match TRBD2. CDR3 length: 15 amino acids. V lost 2 bases and J lost 8; bases outside the gene matches: 8. Germline CDR1 reads MNHNS; CDR2 reads SASEGT. The CDR3 protein is CASSEYGLAGYEQFF. The DNA for the CDR3 is TGTGCCAGCAGTGAATATGGGTTAGCGGGGTATGAGCAGTTCTTC.

In DNA form, the CDR3 reads TGTGCCAGCAGTTTGGTCCAGGAAAGCTCCTACGAGCAGTACTTC. Translated: CASSLVQESSYEQYF. The chain recombines TRBV28 with TRBJ2-7; no clear D. The germline V gene has CDR1 MDHEN and CDR2 SYDVKM. V was pared by 3 bases and J by 0 bases, with 12 bases between. This CDR3 region has 15 residues.

In its sample, this clone was seen a few times. The sample has other DNA sequences that encode this CDR3 too. J is TRBJ2-2 and V is TRBV19; no clear D gene. With 3 bases removed from V and 4 bases from J, the gap between germline ends came to 3 bases. The CDR3 totals 12 residues. The V gene's germline CDR1 is LNHDA and CDR2 SQIVND (reference sequence). CDR3 region: CASSIGTGELFF. The DNA for the CDR3 is TGTGCCAGTAGTATCGGCACCGGGGAGCTGTTTTTT.

The chain carries TRBV27 and TRBJ2-3; TRBD1 or TRBD2 may be the D gene (5 bases each). Per germline, CDR1 MNHEY and CDR2 SMNVEV (reference sequence). V was cut by 9 bases and J by 0 bases, with 16 bases left in between. This CDR3 has 15 amino acids. CDR3 sequence (DNA): TGTGCCAGTAGGGAAGGGGACGCTAGCACAGATACGCAGTATTTT. Translation: CASREGDASTDTQYF.